A selection of T cell receptor beta chains follows, all from one sample in a study of memory CD4+ T cells and cytomegalovirus serostatus. Method: immunoSEQ multiplex PCR; TCRdb's copy keeps in-frame clones and lacks some. The sample records about 73,000 clones, approximately 78% being singletons. The sequenced sample was memory CD4+ T cells from blood. The receptor source for this set is an adult in good health and CMV-seropositive. The CDR3 runs from the conserved cysteine through the conserved F or W. Fields, in order: D gene, J gene, V gene, clone size, CDR3 protein, CDR3 DNA. A D gene is named only where the DNA matches it firmly. Clone size is given for some rows only: seen once, a few or many times, or a class if the clone is expanded.

TRBD1	TRBJ1-6	TRBV30	.	CAWSADRGASPLHF	TGTGCCTGGAGTGCAGACAGGGGCGCCTCACCCCTCCACTTT
.	TRBJ2-6	TRBV5-1	.	CASRGSPGANVLTF	TGCGCCAGCAGGGGCAGTCCTGGGGCCAACGTCCTGACTTTC
.	TRBJ1-5	TRBV7-8	.	CASSSPGNQPQHF	TGTGCCAGCAGCTCCCCGGGGAATCAGCCCCAGCATTTT
TRBD1	TRBJ2-7	TRBV6-6	.	CASSLGTGDEQYF	TGTGCCAGCAGTCTCGGGACAGGGGACGAGCAGTACTTC
TRBD1	TRBJ1-2	TRBV5-6	.	CASSLGQGGGYTF	TGTGCCAGCAGCTTAGGCCAGGGGGGAGGCTACACCTTC
TRBD2	TRBJ2-5	TRBV5-1	.	CASSFPSREGGETQYF	TGCGCCAGCAGCTTCCCTTCGCGGGAGGGGGGAGAGACCCAGTACTTC
.	TRBJ2-5	TRBV5-1	.	CASSLVLGEETQYF	TGCGCCAGCAGCTTGGTTCTGGGGGAAGAGACCCAGTACTTC
TRBD1	TRBJ1-1	TRBV29-1	.	CSVLTGGRTEAFF	TGCAGCGTCCTTACAGGGGGGAGAACTGAAGCTTTCTTT
TRBD1	TRBJ1-2	TRBV27	.	CASTLKRTGGDSGYTF	TGTGCCAGCACCCTAAAAAGGACAGGGGGCGATTCTGGCTACACCTTC
.	TRBJ1-1	TRBV9	.	CASSVDLAGREAFF	TGTGCCAGCAGCGTAGATTTGGCAGGGAGGGAAGCTTTCTTT
TRBD1	TRBJ2-1	TRBV9	.	CASSSRDRGENEQFF	TGTGCCAGCAGCAGCCGGGACAGGGGGGAGAATGAGCAGTTCTTC
.	TRBJ2-1	TRBV30	.	CAWRAGAQSNEQFF	TGTGCCTGGAGGGCAGGAGCCCAATCCAATGAGCAGTTCTTC
.	TRBJ2-1	TRBV29-1	few	CSVERVDNEQFF	TGCAGCGTCGAGAGGGTGGACAATGAGCAGTTCTTC
.	TRBJ1-1	TRBV6-6	.	CASSYSQGWAEAFF	TGTGCCAGCAGTTACTCCCAGGGTTGGGCTGAAGCTTTCTTT
.	TRBJ1-2	TRBV5-1	.	CASSFGLLAGYTF	TGCGCCAGCAGCTTTGGGCTGCTAGCGGGCTACACCTTC
TRBD1	TRBJ2-2	TRBV5-1	.	CASSLVDRGNTGELFF	TGCGCCAGCAGCTTGGTGGACAGGGGGAACACCGGGGAGCTGTTTTTT
TRBD1	TRBJ1-6	TRBV5-1	.	CASSPGTGINSLHF	TGCGCCAGCAGCCCCGGGACAGGGATAAACTCCCTCCACTTT
TRBD2	TRBJ2-7	TRBV6-5	.	CASSSQWGGAYEQYF	TGTGCCAGCAGTTCCCAGTGGGGGGGGGCCTACGAGCAGTACTTC
.	TRBJ1-2	TRBV7-9	.	CASSLGSATPYGYTF	TGTGCCAGCAGCTTAGGTAGCGCGACCCCCTATGGCTACACCTTC
TRBD2	TRBJ2-7	TRBV2	once	CASSAIPSGGSKQYF	TGTGCCAGCAGCGCTATCCCTAGCGGGGGGAGTAAGCAGTACTTC
TRBD2	TRBJ2-5	TRBV4-2	.	CASSRAGGRSYQETQYF	TGTGCCAGCAGCCGCGCGGGGGGACGATCGTACCAAGAGACCCAGTACTTC
.	TRBJ2-3	TRBV30	.	CAWSRPGLVDTQYF	TGTGCCTGGAGCCGTCCGGGCCTTGTGGATACGCAGTATTTT
TRBD2	TRBJ2-1	TRBV28	.	CASHGGGGSPYNEQFF	TGTGCCAGCCACGGAGGTGGCGGGAGCCCCTACAATGAGCAGTTCTTC
TRBD2	TRBJ2-1	TRBV7-9	.	CASSSTSGSSYNEQFF	TGTGCCAGCAGCTCAACTAGCGGGAGCTCCTACAATGAGCAGTTCTTC
.	TRBJ1-2	TRBV11-3	.	CASSLRSDPYGYTF	TGTGCCAGCAGCCTCAGGTCCGACCCCTATGGCTACACCTTC
.	TRBJ1-6	TRBV6-5	.	CASSQGINSPLHF	TGTGCCAGCAGTCAGGGGATTAATTCACCCCTCCACTTT
.	TRBJ1-4	TRBV5-1	.	CASSLTSPQREKLFF	TGCGCCAGCAGCTTGACCTCCCCCCAGCGAGAAAAACTGTTTTTT
.	TRBJ1-5	TRBV6-6	.	CATGSQSNQPQHF	TGTGCCACTGGGTCCCAGTCCAATCAGCCCCAGCATTTT
TRBD1	TRBJ1-2	TRBV5-4	.	CASSLDRVYGYTF	TGTGCCAGCAGTTTGGACAGGGTTTACGGCTACACCTTC
.	TRBJ2-6	TRBV2	.	CASSPDSSGANVLTF	TGTGCCAGCAGTCCTGACAGTTCTGGGGCCAACGTCCTGACTTTC
TRBD1	TRBJ1-2	TRBV25-1	.	CASRGDRQSPYGYTF	TGTGCCAGCAGGGGGGACAGGCAATCGCCCTATGGCTACACCTTC
.	TRBJ1-5	TRBV27	.	CATKAGGWYRNQPQHF	TGTGCCACCAAGGCGGGGGGATGGTATAGGAATCAGCCCCAGCATTTT
TRBD1	TRBJ2-2	TRBV19	.	CASRKTGKNTGELFF	TGTGCCAGTAGAAAGACAGGGAAAAACACCGGGGAGCTGTTTTTT
.	TRBJ1-2	TRBV2	few	CASSTLYGYTF	TGTGCCAGCAGTACCCTCTATGGCTACACCTTC
TRBD1	TRBJ1-2	TRBV5-1	.	CASSLGQGTLNYGYTF	TGCGCCAGCAGCCTGGGACAGGGCACACTAAACTATGGCTACACCTTC
.	TRBJ2-5	TRBV7-9	.	CASSSLSAGKDIQETQYF	TGTGCCAGCAGCTCCCTATCGGCGGGAAAGGATATCCAAGAGACCCAGTACTTC
.	TRBJ1-4	TRBV6-6	.	CASSLTGKEKLFF	TGTGCCAGCAGTCTCACAGGGAAGGAAAAACTGTTTTTT
TRBD1	TRBJ1-5	TRBV28	.	CASSIGQGNQPQHF	TGTGCCAGCAGCATCGGACAGGGCAATCAGCCCCAGCATTTT
.	TRBJ1-1	TRBV5-6	.	CASSLPFGTENTEAFF	TGTGCCAGCAGCCTCCCGTTCGGCACAGAGAACACTGAAGCTTTCTTT
TRBD2	TRBJ2-1	TRBV28	.	CASRPSSGTSGTNEQFF	TGTGCCAGCAGACCATCGTCCGGGACTAGCGGGACCAATGAGCAGTTCTTC
.	TRBJ2-7	TRBV6-6	.	CASSYVEEQYF	TGTGCCAGCAGTTACGTTGAAGAGCAGTACTTC
TRBD2	TRBJ2-1	TRBV5-8	.	CASSPGTSGRNEQFF	TGTGCCAGCAGCCCGGGGACTAGCGGGAGAAATGAGCAGTTCTTC
.	TRBJ1-2	TRBV20-1	.	CSARPGYGYTF	TGCAGTGCTCGGCCAGGCTATGGCTACACCTTC
.	TRBJ2-1	TRBV19	.	CASSIGGWRENEQFF	TGTGCCAGTAGTATAGGTGGCTGGCGGGAAAATGAGCAGTTCTTC
.	TRBJ1-6	TRBV7-9	.	CASSFGDNSPLHF	TGTGCCAGCAGCTTCGGGGATAATTCACCCCTCCACTTT
.	TRBJ1-2	TRBV2	.	CASSDDQPWGNGYTF	TGTGCCAGCAGTGATGACCAGCCTTGGGGGAATGGCTACACCTTC
TRBD1	TRBJ2-7	TRBV18	.	CASSPPGRQGYEQYF	TGTGCCAGCTCACCACCGGGTCGACAGGGCTACGAGCAGTACTTC
.	TRBJ2-1	TRBV5-6	.	CASSLGFRGTYEQFF	TGTGCCAGCAGCTTGGGATTTCGGGGGACCTATGAGCAGTTCTTC
.	TRBJ2-4	TRBV2	.	CASDVTGAAKNIQYF	TGTGCCAGCGACGTTACGGGGGCCGCCAAAAACATTCAGTACTTC